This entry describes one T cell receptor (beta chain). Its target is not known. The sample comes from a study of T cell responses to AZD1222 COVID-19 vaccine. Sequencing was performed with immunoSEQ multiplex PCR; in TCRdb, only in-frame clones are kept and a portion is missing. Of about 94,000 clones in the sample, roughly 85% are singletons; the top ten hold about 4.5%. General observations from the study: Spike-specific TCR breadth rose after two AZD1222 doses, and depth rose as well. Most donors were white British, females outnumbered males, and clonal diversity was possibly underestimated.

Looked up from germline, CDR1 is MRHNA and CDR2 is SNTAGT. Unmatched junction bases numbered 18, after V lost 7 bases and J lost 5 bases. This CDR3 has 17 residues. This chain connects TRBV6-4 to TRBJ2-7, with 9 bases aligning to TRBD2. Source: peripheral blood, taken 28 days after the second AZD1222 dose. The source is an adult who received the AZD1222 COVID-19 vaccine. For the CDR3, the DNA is TGTGCCAGCAACTACGGGCTAGCGGGGCGGGGAGGGAACGAGCAGTACTTC. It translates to CASNYGLAGRGGNEQYF.